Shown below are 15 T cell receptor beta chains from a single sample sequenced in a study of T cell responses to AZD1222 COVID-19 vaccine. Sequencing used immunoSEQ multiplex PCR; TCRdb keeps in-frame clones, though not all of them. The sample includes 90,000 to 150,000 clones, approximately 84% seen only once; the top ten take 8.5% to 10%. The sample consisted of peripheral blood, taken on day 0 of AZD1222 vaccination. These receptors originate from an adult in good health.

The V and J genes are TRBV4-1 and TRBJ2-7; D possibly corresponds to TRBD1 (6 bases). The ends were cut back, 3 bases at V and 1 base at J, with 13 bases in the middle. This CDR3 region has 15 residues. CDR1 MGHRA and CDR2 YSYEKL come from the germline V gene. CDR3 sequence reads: CASSQAEGQSYEQYF. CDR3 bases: TGCGCCAGCAGCCAGGCCGAAGGACAGTCCTACGAGCAGTACTTC.

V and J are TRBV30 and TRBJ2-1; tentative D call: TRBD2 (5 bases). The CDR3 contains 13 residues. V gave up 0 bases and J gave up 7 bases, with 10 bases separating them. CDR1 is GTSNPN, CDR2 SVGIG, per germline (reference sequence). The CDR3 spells CAWSVGRGNEQFF. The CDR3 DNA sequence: TGTGCCTGGAGTGTAGGTAGAGGGAATGAGCAGTTCTTC.

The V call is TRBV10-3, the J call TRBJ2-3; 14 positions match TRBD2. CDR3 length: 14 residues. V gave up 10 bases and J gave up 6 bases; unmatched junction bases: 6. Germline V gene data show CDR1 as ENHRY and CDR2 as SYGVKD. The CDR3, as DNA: TGTGCCACCGGGACTAGCGGGAGCTTCGATACGCAGTATTTT. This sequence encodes CATGTSGSFDTQYF.

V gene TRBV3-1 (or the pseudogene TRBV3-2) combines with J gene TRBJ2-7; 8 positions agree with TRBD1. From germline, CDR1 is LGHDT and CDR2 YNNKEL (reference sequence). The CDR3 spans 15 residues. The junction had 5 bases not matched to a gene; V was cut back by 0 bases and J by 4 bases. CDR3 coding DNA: TGTGCCAGCAGCCAAGATTGGACAGGGTCGTACGAGCAGTACTTC. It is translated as CASSQDWTGSYEQYF.

In DNA form, the CDR3 reads TGCGCCAGCAGCTCGTATCCTCAGGGGGCGATAAATGAGCAGTTCTTC. Its translation is CASSSYPQGAINEQFF. This chain connects TRBV5-1 to TRBJ2-1, with 8 positions matching TRBD1. Per the germline V gene, CDR1 is SGHRS and CDR2 is YFSETQ. Trimming removed 3 bases from V and 7 bases from J; junction bases left unmatched: 12. This CDR3 spans 16 amino acids.

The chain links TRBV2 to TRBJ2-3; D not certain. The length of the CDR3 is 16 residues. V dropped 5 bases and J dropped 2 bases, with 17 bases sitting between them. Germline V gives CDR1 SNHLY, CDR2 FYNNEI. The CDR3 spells CASSLSRRHYTDTQYF. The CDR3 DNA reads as TGTGCCAGCAGTCTTTCCCGACGGCACTACACAGATACGCAGTATTTT.

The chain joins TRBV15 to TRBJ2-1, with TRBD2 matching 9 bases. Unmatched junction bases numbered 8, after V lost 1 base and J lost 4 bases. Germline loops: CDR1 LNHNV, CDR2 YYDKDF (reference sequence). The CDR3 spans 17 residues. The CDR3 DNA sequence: TGTGCCACCAGCAGAGGCTCGGGTAGCGGGAGTTACAATGAGCAGTTCTTC. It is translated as CATSRGSGSGSYNEQFF. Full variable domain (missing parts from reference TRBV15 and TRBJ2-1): DAMVIQNPRYQVTQFGKPVTLSCSQTLNHNVMYWYQQKSSQAPKLLFHYYDKDFNNEADTPDNFQSRRPNTSFCFLDIRSPGLGDTAMYLCATSRGSGSGSYNEQFFGPGTRLTVL.

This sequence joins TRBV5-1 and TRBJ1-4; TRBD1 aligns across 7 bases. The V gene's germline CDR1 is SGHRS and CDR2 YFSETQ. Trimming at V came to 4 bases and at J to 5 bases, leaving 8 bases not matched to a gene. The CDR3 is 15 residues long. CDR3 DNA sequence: TGCGCCAGCAGCGGATGGCAGACAGGGAATGAAAAACTGTTTTTT. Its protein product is CASSGWQTGNEKLFF. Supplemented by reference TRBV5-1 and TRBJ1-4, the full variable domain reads KAGVTQTPRYLIKTRGQQVTLSCSPISGHRSVSWYQQTPGQGLQFLFEYFSETQRNKGNFPGRFSGRQFSNSRSEMNVSTLELGDSALYLCASSGWQTGNEKLFFGSGTQLSVL.

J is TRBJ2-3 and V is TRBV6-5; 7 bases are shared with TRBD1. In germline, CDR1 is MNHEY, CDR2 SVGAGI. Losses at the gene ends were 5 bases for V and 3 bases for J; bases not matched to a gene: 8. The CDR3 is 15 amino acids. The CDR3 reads CASSPRQGSTDTQYF. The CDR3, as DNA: TGTGCCAGCAGTCCGCGACAGGGATCTACAGATACGCAGTATTTT.

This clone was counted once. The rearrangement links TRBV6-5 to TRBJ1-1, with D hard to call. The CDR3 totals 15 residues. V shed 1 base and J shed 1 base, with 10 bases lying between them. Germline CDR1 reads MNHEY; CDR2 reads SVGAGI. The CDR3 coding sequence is TGTGCCAGCAGTTACTATCCGGCCGGGAACACTGAAGCTTTCTTT. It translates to CASSYYPAGNTEAFF.

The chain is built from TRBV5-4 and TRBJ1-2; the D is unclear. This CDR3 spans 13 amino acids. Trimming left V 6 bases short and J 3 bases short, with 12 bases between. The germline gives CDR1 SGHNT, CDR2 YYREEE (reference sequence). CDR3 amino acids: CASTNTAHYGYTF. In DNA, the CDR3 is TGTGCCAGCACCAACACGGCCCACTATGGCTACACCTTC.

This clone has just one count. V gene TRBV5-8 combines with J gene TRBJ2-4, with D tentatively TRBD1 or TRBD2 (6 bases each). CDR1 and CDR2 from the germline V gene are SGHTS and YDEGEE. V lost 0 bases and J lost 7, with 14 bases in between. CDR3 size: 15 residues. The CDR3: CASSLARGRSNIQYF. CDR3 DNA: TGTGCCAGCAGCTTGGCCCGGGGGCGCAGCAACATTCAGTACTTC.

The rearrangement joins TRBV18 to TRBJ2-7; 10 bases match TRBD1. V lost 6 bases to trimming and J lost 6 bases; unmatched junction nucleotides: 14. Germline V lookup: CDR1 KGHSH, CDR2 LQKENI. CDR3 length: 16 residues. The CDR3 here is CASSRSYGQGDGEQYF. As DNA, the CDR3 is TGTGCCAGCTCGAGGTCCTACGGACAGGGGGACGGCGAGCAGTACTTC.

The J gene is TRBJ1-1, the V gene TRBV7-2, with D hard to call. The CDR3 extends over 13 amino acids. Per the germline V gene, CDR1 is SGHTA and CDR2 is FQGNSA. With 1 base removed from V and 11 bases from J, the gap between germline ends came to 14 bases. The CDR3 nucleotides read TGTGCCAGCAGCTTAGACTTTCTGGTGGGTGCTTTCTTT. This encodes CASSLDFLVGAFF.

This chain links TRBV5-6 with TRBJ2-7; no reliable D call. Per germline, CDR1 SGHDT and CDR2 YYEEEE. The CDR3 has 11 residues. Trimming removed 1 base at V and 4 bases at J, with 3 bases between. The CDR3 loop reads CASSLMYEQYF. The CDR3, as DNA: TGTGCCAGCAGCTTGATGTACGAGCAGTACTTC.